The 18 T cell receptor beta chains reported below all come from one sample, sequenced in a study of T-cell reconstitution after alpha-beta-depleted transplantation in children. Preparation of the TCRbeta library involved a method that used unique molecular identifiers. MiXCR, applied by TCRdb to the PCR reads, yields one record per CDR3 protein. The sample records about 400,000 distinct CDR3 sequences, 15% to 20% being singletons. Sequences were derived from PBMCs, mostly from graft donor cells, sampled 360 days after TCRalphabeta/CD19-depleted stem cell transplant. These receptors were obtained from a boy younger than two who had a stem cell transplant for Wiskott-Aldrich syndrome, so the T cells may come from the graft donor.

The chain combines TRBV2 with TRBJ2-1; 10 bases line up with TRBD2. This CDR3 has 15 residues. The trim removed 6 bases at V and 4 bases at J, leaving 6 bases unmatched. Germline lookup yields CDR1 SNHLY and CDR2 FYNNEI. CDR3 nucleotide sequence: TGTGCCAGCAGGCGGACTAGCGGACCTTACAATGAGCAGTTCTTC. It yields the protein CASRRTSGPYNEQFF.

CDR3 protein: CASSQGWGASGNTIYF. The CDR3 DNA follows: TGCGCCAGCAGCCAAGGCTGGGGGGCCTCTGGAAACACCATATATTTT. This sequence joins TRBV4-1 and TRBJ1-3; maybe TRBD1 (6 bases). The germline V gene has CDR1 MGHRA and CDR2 YSYEKL. Trimming stripped 1 base from V and 0 bases from J, with 10 bases between. This CDR3 is 16 amino acids long.

The rearrangement uses TRBV5-1 and TRBJ1-1; D gene unclear. V lost 0 bases and J lost 3, with 9 bases in between. CDR1 SGHRS and CDR2 YFSETQ come from the germline V gene. The CDR3 sequence is 14 residues long. The CDR3: CASSLVRRDTEAFF. CDR3 nucleotides: TGCGCCAGCAGCTTGGTCAGGAGGGACACTGAAGCTTTCTTT.

The V gene is TRBV9, the J gene TRBJ2-5; TRBD1 aligns across 11 bases. Germline CDR1 reads SGDLS; CDR2 reads YYNGEE. Trimming cost V 4 bases and J 7 bases; bases outside gene matches: 12. The CDR3 contains 16 residues. The CDR3 sequence is CASSLHRTGGAGTQYF. The CDR3 coding sequence is TGTGCCAGCAGCCTCCACAGGACAGGGGGCGCAGGGACCCAGTACTTC.

This clonotype was found a few times. This rearrangement joins TRBV5-1 to TRBJ2-1; 13 positions match TRBD2. This CDR3 contains 17 residues. With V trimmed by 0 bases and J by 7 bases, 7 bases remained unmatched. Germline V gives CDR1 SGHRS, CDR2 YFSETQ. CDR3 nucleotide sequence: TGCGCCAGCAGCTTGGAGACTAGCGGGGGGCTACTTAATGAGCAGTTCTTC. Residues: CASSLETSGGLLNEQFF.

At least ten counts were recorded for this clonotype. The V and J genes are TRBV12-3 or TRBV12-4 and TRBJ2-1, with D perhaps TRBD1 (6 bases). V gave up 6 bases and J gave up 2 bases, with 17 bases separating them. The CDR3 loop spans 16 amino acids. The CDR3 region has the DNA TGTGCCAGCAGCACCTGGCAGGGGTCCACCTACAATGAGCAGTTCTTC. Its translation is CASSTWQGSTYNEQFF.

This clonotype was counted only a few times. This chain joins TRBV10-3 and TRBJ2-2; maybe TRBD2 (6 bases). V was shortened by 8 bases and J by 3 bases, with 13 bases between the two germline ends. The CDR3 loop spans 14 amino acids. Germline loops: CDR1 ENHRY, CDR2 SYGVKD. CDR3 in DNA: TGTGCCATCGGACTATCTGGGGACACCGGGGAGCTGTTTTTT. It codes for CAIGLSGDTGELFF.

The genes are TRBV20-1 and TRBJ2-1; no firm D call. Trimming took off 2 bases at V and 2 bases at J, with 10 bases between the two ends. The CDR3 loop spans 14 amino acids. The V gene's germline CDR1 is DFQATT and CDR2 SNEGSKA (reference sequence). CDR3 loop: CSARRGSPYNEQFF. The CDR3 nucleotides are TGCAGTGCTAGACGCGGTTCCCCCTACAATGAGCAGTTCTTC.

The sample holds a few counts of this clonotype. The rearrangement links TRBV2 to TRBJ2-7, with D tentatively TRBD1 (5 bases). Germline assignment: CDR1 SNHLY and CDR2 FYNNEI. The CDR3 has 15 residues. With 4 bases removed from V and 3 bases from J, the gap between germline ends came to 16 bases. In DNA, the CDR3 is TGTGCCAGCAGTGGGCCCACAGGCCTATTCTACGAGCAGTACTTC. The encoded protein is CASSGPTGLFYEQYF.

This clonotype was detected only a few times. The chain uses TRBV25-1 and TRBJ2-7; D possibly corresponds to TRBD1 (6 bases). The germline gives CDR1 MGHDK, CDR2 SYGVNS. The CDR3 length is 14 residues. Trimming removed 3 bases at V and 1 base at J, with 10 bases between. In DNA form, the CDR3 reads TGTGCCAGCAGTGACCGGGACAAGTCCTACGAGCAGTACTTC. Encoded protein: CASSDRDKSYEQYF.

This chain links TRBV4-3 with TRBJ2-7; 7 bases align to TRBD1. The CDR3 is 15 residues long. V dropped 4 bases and J dropped 3; count of bases not matched to a gene: 9. CDR1 is LGHNA and CDR2 is YSLEER in the germline V gene. CDR3 amino acids: CASSRSRGQSYEQYF. Written as DNA, the CDR3 is TGCGCCAGCAGCCGATCCCGGGGACAGAGCTACGAGCAGTACTTC.

V and J are TRBV5-1 and TRBJ2-3; 8 positions agree with TRBD2. Trimming cost V 4 bases and J 5 bases; bases outside gene matches: 9. Germline assignment: CDR1 SGHRS and CDR2 YFSETQ. There are 15 residues in the CDR3. The CDR3 coding sequence is TGCGCCAGCAGCCCGGGACTAGGATGGGAAGATACGCAGTATTTT. Protein sequence: CASSPGLGWEDTQYF.

The chain uses TRBV5-6 and TRBJ2-5; D is perhaps TRBD1 (6 bases). Germline CDR1 and CDR2: SGHDT and YYEEEE. The germline V and J ends were trimmed by 2 bases and 5 bases, with 22 bases remaining between them. This CDR3 is 17 amino acids long. For the CDR3, the DNA is TGTGCCAGCAGCTTCTCGAATTCTTGGATCAGGGGTGAGACCCAGTACTTC. This codes for CASSFSNSWIRGETQYF.

This clonotype was counted between two and nine times. The rearrangement joins TRBV5-1 to TRBJ2-2, with a tentative D call TRBD1 (5 bases). CDR3 length: 14 residues. Trimming took off 2 bases at V and 3 bases at J, with 8 bases between the two ends. CDR1 is SGHRS, CDR2 YFSETQ, per germline. The CDR3 protein is CASSFTGDTGELFF. Here the CDR3 DNA reads TGCGCCAGCAGCTTCACAGGAGACACCGGGGAGCTGTTTTTT.

This clonotype occurred a few times. The J gene is TRBJ2-4, the V gene TRBV7-2; D possibly uses TRBD1 or TRBD2 (5 bases each). Germline CDR1 reads SGHTA; CDR2 reads FQGNSA. The CDR3 covers 17 residues. The V and J ends lost 0 bases and 0 bases respectively, with 12 bases between them. As DNA, the CDR3 is TGTGCCAGCAGCTTAGCGAGACGGGACGTAGCCAAAAACATTCAGTACTTC. Its translation: CASSLARRDVAKNIQYF.

This clonotype was counted a few times. The chain carries TRBV12-3 or TRBV12-4 and TRBJ1-1; D unresolved. V gave up 8 bases and J gave up 6 bases, with 10 bases separating them. The length of the CDR3 is 11 residues. This chain's CDR3 is CASVRFAEAFF. Written as DNA, the CDR3 is TGTGCCAGCGTAAGATTTGCTGAAGCTTTCTTT.

The chain joins TRBV20-1 to TRBJ2-7, with TRBD2 as a possible D gene (6 bases). Trimming cost V 3 bases and J 3 bases, with 15 bases left between them. CDR1 is DFQATT, CDR2 SNEGSKA, per germline (reference sequence). The length of the CDR3 is 14 residues. CDR3 residues: CSASRGPGGYEQYF. The CDR3 coding sequence is TGCAGTGCTAGTCGCGGGCCCGGGGGCTACGAGCAGTACTTC.

The rearrangement uses TRBV29-1 and TRBJ2-2; 7 positions agree with TRBD1. This CDR3 is 13 amino acids long. The V segment lost 3 bases and the J segment 6 bases; nucleotides outside the gene matches: 4. Germline-derived CDR1 and CDR2 are SQVTM and ANQGSEA. The CDR3 loop reads CSVDTGAAGELFF. The CDR3 DNA sequence: TGCAGCGTTGATACAGGGGCGGCCGGGGAGCTGTTTTTT.